A selection of T cell receptor beta chains follows, all from one sample in a study of blood T cells in healthy people across ages. TCRdb called the 5' RACE reads again in MiXCR, with one record for every CDR3 protein. The sample has roughly 1.4 million distinct CDR3 sequences, roughly 60% seen once. Sequenced sample: blood. The receptors derive from a young man in good health. Both conserved end residues are part of each CDR3. D genes are given only for firm matches. Size is omitted from some rows. Given values are once, few, many or a class for expanded clones.

TRBD1,TRBJ2-1,NA,TRBV5-5,TGTGCCAGCAGCTTGGCCCAGGGGGCCTCCTACAATGAGCAGTTCTTC,CASSLAQGASYNEQFF
NA,TRBJ1-6,NA,TRBV11-2,TGTGCCAGCAGACCTATCCAGGGTCTCCTGCGTTCACCCCTCCACTTT,CASRPIQGLLRSPLHF
NA,TRBJ2-5,NA,TRBV11-3,TGTGCCAGCAGCGCGCTAGCCTTCGGGACCCAGTACTTC,CASSALAFGTQYF
NA,TRBJ1-1,once,TRBV7-9,TGTGCCAGCGAAGCTTCCCCGACAGGCGTGAACACTGAAGCTTTCTTT,CASEASPTGVNTEAFF
NA,TRBJ2-7,few,TRBV10-3,TGTGCCATCAGTGAGTCCGGCGCAGCGGCCTACGAGCAGTACTTC,CAISESGAAAYEQYF
NA,TRBJ2-7,once,TRBV27,TGTGCCAGCAGTGACCGGTGGGGTCGGGACGAGCAGTACTTC,CASSDRWGRDEQYF
NA,TRBJ2-6,NA,TRBV5-1,TGCGCCAGTGAGGGGCCAACGGCATCTGGGGCCAACGTCCTGACTTTC,CASEGPTASGANVLTF
NA,TRBJ2-3,NA,TRBV10-3,TGTGCCATCAGTGAGGGGCTAACGGAGACAGATACGCAGTATTTT,CAISEGLTETDTQYF
NA,TRBJ2-1,few,TRBV7-8,TGTGCCAGCAGCCTGGGGAGGGGGAGGCTTGGTGAGCAGTTCTTC,CASSLGRGRLGEQFF
NA,TRBJ1-2,few,TRBV7-9,TGTGCCAGCAGCCCATGGGACTCCCACCCAACTAACTATGGCTACACCTTC,CASSPWDSHPTNYGYTF
NA,TRBJ2-5,NA,TRBV6-2/TRBV6-3,TGTGCCAGCGCTAACGGCAATGAGCAGTACTTC,CASANGNEQYF
NA,TRBJ1-2,few,TRBV27,TGTGCCAGCAGTCCCGGACATTGGTATGGCTACACCTTC,CASSPGHWYGYTF
TRBD1,TRBJ1-2,NA,TRBV7-9,TGTGCCAGCAGCCTCATCCCAGGGGGCGCCCACGGCTACACCTTC,CASSLIPGGAHGYTF
TRBD1,TRBJ2-7,NA,TRBV11-1,TGTGCCAGCAGCGCTTCGAGTGACAGGGCTTACGAGCAGTACTTC,CASSASSDRAYEQYF
NA,TRBJ1-2,NA,TRBV7-9,TGTGCCAGCAGCCGGGACAATGTCTATGGCTACACCTTC,CASSRDNVYGYTF
NA,TRBJ2-1,NA,TRBV6-5,TGTGCCAGCAGTTACTTCTCTGGGGCCTACAATGAGCAGTTCTTC,CASSYFSGAYNEQFF
NA,TRBJ1-3,few,TRBV4-3,TGCGCCAGCAGCATGGGGGAGACTGGAAACACCATATATTTT,CASSMGETGNTIYF
NA,TRBJ2-3,once,TRBV19,TGTGCCAGCCGACTCGGGGGGCCATACACAGATACGCAGTATTTT,CASRLGGPYTDTQYF
NA,TRBJ1-2,few,TRBV27,TGTGCCAGCAGTTTATCAACCCCGGGACCTCAATATGGCTACACCTTC,CASSLSTPGPQYGYTF
TRBD1,TRBJ1-4,NA,TRBV4-3,TGCGCCAGCCGTCGGACAGGGGGAGAAAAACTGTTTTTT,CASRRTGGEKLFF
TRBD2,TRBJ2-3,NA,TRBV20-1,TGCAGTGCCCTGAGGATCCAGCGGGGAAGGTATACGCAGTATTTT,CSALRIQRGRYTQYF
NA,TRBJ2-1,NA,TRBV12-3/TRBV12-4,TGTGCCAGCAGTTTTACCGGCCCTAGGGGTGAGCAGTTCTTC,CASSFTGPRGEQFF
TRBD2,TRBJ2-7,NA,TRBV10-1,TGCGCCAGCAGTGAGGCGGGGGGCCACTACGAGCAGTACTTC,CASSEAGGHYEQYF
NA,TRBJ1-4,NA,TRBV7-9,TGTGCCAGCAGCTCTCGGAGGTCTAATGAAAAACTGTTTTTT,CASSSRRSNEKLFF
TRBD2,TRBJ2-1,once,TRBV10-2,TGCGCCAGCAGCGGGACTAGGAGAATAGATGAGCAGTTCTTC,CASSGTRRIDEQFF
TRBD1,TRBJ1-1,NA,TRBV14,TGTGCCAGCAGCCCTTTGACAGGGCAGAACACTGAAGCTTTCTTT,CASSPLTGQNTEAFF
NA,TRBJ2-1,NA,TRBV29-1,TGCAGCGTTGATCTCAGCTTTGAGCAGTTCTTC,CSVDLSFEQFF
TRBD1,TRBJ1-1,once,TRBV10-1,TGCGCCAGCAGTACCACCGACAGGGTGGCTGAAGCTTTCTTT,CASSTTDRVAEAFF
NA,TRBJ2-1,NA,TRBV5-1,TGCGCCAGCGTGAGGACAGCATCCGCCTACAATGAGCAGTTCTTC,CASVRTASAYNEQFF
TRBD2,TRBJ2-5,NA,TRBV29-1,TGCAGCGTTGAACAGGCGGGGGGTGTAGAGACCCAGTACTTC,CSVEQAGGVETQYF
NA,TRBJ2-7,NA,TRBV6-5,TGTGCCAGCAGTTACGGGGGAGGGGGCCCCTACGAGCAGTACTTC,CASSYGGGGPYEQYF
NA,TRBJ2-1,NA,TRBV27,TGTGCCAGCAGTCGGAGGGACGGGTACAATGAGCAGTTCTTC,CASSRRDGYNEQFF
TRBD2,TRBJ2-1,NA,TRBV7-9,TGTGCCAGCAGCCAACCGACTAGCGGGCAGTCCTACAATGAGCAGTTCTTC,CASSQPTSGQSYNEQFF
TRBD2,TRBJ2-7,few,TRBV3-1,TGTGCCAGCAGCCAAGAGTCAGCGGGAACCTACGAGCAGTACTTC,CASSQESAGTYEQYF
TRBD2,TRBJ2-1,NA,TRBV27,TGTGCCAGCAGTTTATTTGGAGCTAGCGGGGGGTACTACCTGTCCTACAATGAGCAGTTCTTC,CASSLFGASGGYYLSYNEQFF
NA,TRBJ1-1,few,TRBV4-3,TGCGCCAGCAGCTACGGGGACTGGGAGAACACTGAAGCTTTCTTT,CASSYGDWENTEAFF